Presented here are 28 T cell receptor beta chains from one specimen sequenced in a study of tumor and adjacent non-tumor tissue in lung cancer. No cell sorting was done before RNA was extracted from the tissue. This non-tumor lung sample came from over 3 cm beyond the tumor edge. A modified ARM-PCR protocol with three rounds of nested PCR amplified TCRbeta. MiXCR, run by TCRdb on the multiplex PCR reads, gives a single entry per CDR3 protein. The sample lists 60,000 to 85,000 distinct CDR3 sequences; around 76% were seen once. The source material was distant non-tumor lung tissue. The source of these receptors is a man aged 55 to 70 with non-small cell lung cancer.

The V gene is TRBV12-3 or TRBV12-4, the J gene TRBJ2-1, with 7 bases lining up with TRBD2. This CDR3 region has 15 residues. DNA of the CDR3: TGTACCAATAGCTTCCCTCAGCGGGACCACAATGAGCAGTTCTTC. This gives the protein CTNSFPQRDHNEQFF.

As regards this clonotype: A read error may account for a junction end that differs from germline. The chain has TRBV11-1 and TRBJ2-2; D might be TRBD2 (5 bases). The CDR3 is 14 amino acids. Germline V gene sequence: CDR1 SGHAT, CDR2 FQDESV (reference sequence). CDR3 DNA sequence: TGTGCCAGCAGCTACAGTATTTGCACCGGGGAGCTGCTTTTT. The encoded protein is CASSYSICTGELLF.

Of note for this clonotype: A read error may produce the germline difference seen at one junction end. The gene calls are TRBV6-6 and TRBJ2-1; D gene ambiguous. The CDR3 totals 12 residues. Germline V gives CDR1 MNHNY, CDR2 SVGAGI (reference sequence). The CDR3 bases are TGTACCAGCAGTTACCTTCACAATGAGCAGTTTTTC. The encoded protein is CTSSYLHNEQFF.

A note on this clonotype: A read error is possible here, since a much larger clone lies one base away. The chain combines TRBV2 with TRBJ1-4, with TRBD1 identical over 9 bases. V dropped 10 bases and J dropped 7; count of bases not matched to a gene: 10. The germline V gene has CDR1 SNHLY and CDR2 FYNNEI. CDR3 length: 14 residues. The CDR3 DNA reads TGTGCCAACTCAGCCGGGACAGGGCTTGAAAAACTGTTTTTT. Translated: CANSAGTGLEKLFF.

This clonotype was counted many times. The chain joins TRBV5-1 to TRBJ1-2; no reliable D call. CDR3 size: 16 residues. Trimming removed 3 bases at V and 5 bases at J, with 20 bases between. The germline CDR1 and CDR2 sequences are SGHRS and YFSETQ. The CDR3 protein is CASSSESGGKLYGYTF. The CDR3 bases are TGCGCCAGCAGCTCCGAGAGCGGCGGGAAGCTTTATGGCTACACCTTC. Filled out from reference TRBV5-1 and TRBJ1-2, the complete variable domain reads KAGVTQTPRYLIKTRGQQVTLSCSPISGHRSVSWYQQTPGQGLQFLFEYFSETQRNKGNFPGRFSGRQFSNSRSEMNVSTLELGDSALYLCASSSESGGKLYGYTFGSGTRLTVV.

To note about this clonotype: This could be a read error, since a much larger clone is one nucleotide away. The chain links TRBV6-4 to TRBJ1-5; D unclear. Germline CDR1 and CDR2: MRHNA and SNTAGT. The CDR3 has 14 residues. In nucleotides, the CDR3 is TGTACCAGCAGTGAAAGTTATAGCAATCAGCCCCAGCATTTT. Translation gives CTSSESYSNQPQHF.

This chain uses TRBV20-1 with TRBJ2-2; TRBD1 might be the D (6 bases). CDR3 length: 12 amino acids. Trimming removed 2 bases at V and 13 bases at J, with 14 bases between. Germline V lookup: CDR1 DFQATT, CDR2 SNEGSKA (reference sequence). The CDR3 DNA sequence: TGCAGTGCTAGATATGAGGGGGAAAGGCTGTTTTTT. It translates to CSARYEGERLFF.

The rearrangement uses TRBV4-1 and TRBJ2-7; TRBD2 matches at 8 bases. This CDR3 comprises 15 residues. Germline V gene sequence: CDR1 MGHRA, CDR2 YSYEKL. Trimming removed 3 bases from V and 4 bases from J; junction bases left unmatched: 8. CDR3 protein: CASSQLAGTGYEQYF. CDR3 coding DNA: TGCGCCAGCAGCCAGTTAGCGGGAACGGGATACGAGCAGTACTTC.

Turning to this clonotype: One junction end disagrees with the germline gene, perhaps due to a read error. The gene calls are TRBV5-6 and TRBJ2-1; weak D call: TRBD2 (5 bases). CDR1 and CDR2 (germline): SGHDT, YYEEEE. This CDR3 comprises 15 residues. For the CDR3, the DNA is TGTGCCAGCAGCGGACTCCAGGACCCCTCCATTGAGCAATTCTTC. It translates to CASSGLQDPSIEQFF. Full variable domain (missing parts from reference TRBV5-6 and TRBJ2-1): DAGVTQSPTHLIKTRGQQVTLRCSPKSGHDTVSWYQQALGQGPQFIFQYYEEEERQRGNFPDRFSGHQFPNYSSELNVNALLLGDSALYLCASSGLQDPSIEQFFGPGTRLTVL.

A note on this clonotype: A single base separates this from a much larger clone, so it may be a read error. This chain links TRBV12-3 or TRBV12-4 with TRBJ1-1; the D gene is possibly TRBD1 (5 bases). V lost 3 bases and J 4 bases, leaving 12 bases between the germline ends. The CDR3 runs 14 residues. The CDR3 nucleotides are TGTGCCAGCAGTTTTGGGGGAGGGTGCACTGAAGCTTTCTTT. Translated, it gives CASSFGGGCTEAFF.

This chain links TRBV28 with TRBJ1-2, with a tentative D call TRBD1 (6 bases). The CDR3 extends over 14 amino acids. V lost 10 bases and J 4 bases, leaving 19 bases between the germline ends. Germline CDR1 is MDHEN and CDR2 is SYDVKM. The CDR3: CATISTGGGYGYTF. DNA of the CDR3: TGTGCCACCATTAGTACAGGAGGGGGCTATGGCTACACCTTC.

This clonotype has a count of ten or more. This chain connects TRBV5-1 to TRBJ2-3; 9 nucleotides line up with TRBD1. CDR1 and CDR2 (germline): SGHRS, YFSETQ. The CDR3 is 14 amino acids. V lost 4 bases, J lost 5 bases, and 5 bases stayed unmatched. CDR3 DNA: TGCGCCAGCAGCGACGGACAGGGGAAAGATACGCAGTATTTT. Translating gives CASSDGQGKDTQYF.

This chain uses TRBV12-5 with TRBJ1-1, with 10 bases fitting TRBD1. Trimming at V came to 5 bases and at J to 4 bases, leaving 19 bases not matched to a gene. The CDR3 is made up of 19 amino acids. In germline, CDR1 is LGHNT, CDR2 FRNRAP. CDR3: CASGLERSGQGTQGTEAFF. CDR3 sequence (DNA): TGTGCTAGTGGTCTGGAGAGGTCGGGACAGGGGACCCAGGGCACTGAAGCTTTCTTT.

This clonotype has a single count. At one end the junction does not follow the germline gene, possibly because of a read error. V usage is TRBV11-1 and J usage is TRBJ2-1; 7 bases align to TRBD2. CDR3 length: 16 amino acids. The germline gives CDR1 SGHAT, CDR2 FQDESV (reference sequence). CDR3: CASSPRTRGRYNEQFF. The CDR3 DNA follows: TGTGCCAGCAGTCCAAGGACGCGGGGGAGATACAATGAGCAATTCTTC.

This clonotype was detected a few times. A much larger clone differs by one base, so this may be a read error. The chain employs TRBV11-2 and TRBJ2-5; D possibly corresponds to TRBD2 (6 bases). The germline gives CDR1 SGHAT, CDR2 FQNNGV. CDR3 length: 16 residues. The CDR3 DNA sequence: TGTGCCAGCAGCTGGGGGGATAGGTCGTACCAAGAGATCCAGTACTTC. Residues: CASSWGDRSYQEIQYF.

A remark on this clonotype: With a much larger clone just one base away, this may be a read error. The chain couples TRBV6-4 to TRBJ2-3; D is unclear. CDR1 MRHNA and CDR2 SNTAGT come from the germline V gene. There are 14 residues in the CDR3. The CDR3 DNA is TGTACCAGCAGTGACTCGTTTGATGGAGATACGCAGTATTTT. It translates to CTSSDSFDGDTQYF.

Of note for this clonotype: This clone may be a read error of a much larger clone one base away. The chain employs TRBV11-2 and TRBJ2-7, with D unclear. The CDR3 has 13 amino acids. Germline V lookup: CDR1 SGHAT, CDR2 FQNNGV. The CDR3 DNA follows: TGTACCAGCAGCTTTGGCAGCAATTACGAGCAGTACTTC. It encodes CTSSFGSNYEQYF. The full variable domain, with the rest looked up from reference TRBV11-2 and TRBJ2-7, is EAGVAQSPRYKIIEKRQSVAFWCNPISGHATLYWYQQILGQGPKLLIQFQNNGVVDDSQLPKDRFSAERLKGVDSTLKIQPAKLEDSAVYLCTSSFGSNYEQYFGPGTRLTVT.

This clonotype has ten or more counts. V gene TRBV5-1 combines with J gene TRBJ2-1, with TRBD2 matching over 9 bases. The CDR3 has 15 amino acids. Germline values: CDR1 SGHRS, CDR2 YFSETQ. J lost 6 bases, V lost 2 bases, and 6 bases had no gene match. This CDR3 is CASSLGRGRVNEQFF. The CDR3 nucleotides are TGCGCCAGCAGCTTAGGCCGCGGGAGGGTCAATGAGCAGTTCTTC.

Turning to this clonotype: Germline and junction disagree at one end, which may indicate a read error. The CDR3 DNA is TGCAGTGTTAGAGATTCTGGAGGAGGTACGCAGTATTTT. The encoded protein is CSVRDSGGGTQYF. The chain carries TRBV20-1 and TRBJ2-3; perhaps TRBD2 as D (5 bases). Germline loops: CDR1 DFQATT, CDR2 SNEGSKA (reference sequence). This CDR3 has 13 amino acids.

With respect to this clonotype: A read error is likely, as this CDR3 ends without the conserved phenylalanine or tryptophan. Because the CDR3's place on the DNA is in doubt, the DNA is left out and the CDR3 is given as listed by TCRdb. V and J are TRBV6-6 and TRBJ2-7; the D call in the table, TRBD1, was not verified against the DNA. Both ends counted, the CDR3 spans 14 residues. Per germline, CDR1 MNHNY and CDR2 SVGAGI (reference sequence). The CDR3 sequence is CASTVSLGQGEHYI.

Notes on this clonotype: With a much larger clone just one base away, this may be a read error. The chain links TRBV20-1 to TRBJ2-5, with no clear D. The CDR3 covers 10 residues. Germline CDR1 DFQATT, CDR2 SNEGSKA (reference sequence). The V end lost 6 bases, the J end lost 5 bases, and 7 bases lay between the germline ends. The CDR3 DNA sequence: TGCAGTGCGGGATTTGAGACCCAGTACTTC. It codes for CSAGFETQYF.

Comment on this clonotype: A much larger clone differs by one base, so this may be a read error. This sequence joins TRBV28 and TRBJ2-7; a possible D gene is TRBD2 (6 bases). The CDR3 spans 15 residues. Trimming removed 9 bases at V and 4 bases at J, with 22 bases between. CDR1 MDHEN and CDR2 SYDVKM come from the germline V gene. The CDR3 DNA is TGTGCCAGGAGACCCGGTTCGGGGGAGATGTACGAGCAGTACTTC. As protein: CARRPGSGEMYEQYF.

Comment on this clonotype: One junction end does not reproduce the germline sequence, and a read error may be involved. V is TRBV29-1 and J is TRBJ2-1; D call uncertain. This CDR3 region has 13 residues. Germline V gene sequence: CDR1 SQVTM, CDR2 ANQGSEA. DNA for the CDR3: TGCAGCGTTCAGGATAACATCCACAATGAGCTGTCCTTC. Translated: CSVQDNIHNELSF.

The chain has TRBV6-6 and TRBJ2-4, with 10 nucleotides matching TRBD1. Germline CDR1 and CDR2: MNHNY and SVGAGI (reference sequence). This CDR3 spans 16 amino acids. The junction had 19 bases not matched to a gene; V was cut back by 4 bases and J by 16 bases. The CDR3 spells CASSFRQGAAKNIQYF. In DNA form, the CDR3 reads TGTGCCAGCAGTTTTCGACAGGGGGCGGCCAAAAACATACAATACTTC.

In regard to this clonotype: Germline and junction disagree at one end, which may indicate a read error. The rearrangement uses TRBV11-1 and TRBJ2-3, with 9 bases identical to TRBD1. The germline CDR1 and CDR2 sequences are SGHAT and FQDESV (reference sequence). The CDR3 is 15 amino acids. The CDR3 loop is CSSSPGTGFTDTQNF. CDR3 nucleotides: TGTTCCAGCAGTCCCGGGACAGGGTTCACAGATACGCAAAATTTT.

A word on this clonotype: A read error may account for a junction end that differs from germline. V usage is TRBV6-2 or TRBV6-3 and J usage is TRBJ2-3; TRBD2 aligns across 8 bases. The CDR3 is 15 amino acids. The germline CDR1 and CDR2 sequences are MNHEY and SVGEGT. The CDR3 DNA reads as TGTGCCAGCAGTTCAACTAGCGGTAGGACAGATACGCCGTATTTT. It specifies CASSSTSGRTDTPYF.

V and J are TRBV5-6 and TRBJ2-3; a weak D match, TRBD2 (5 bases). Germline CDR1 reads SGHDT; CDR2 reads YYEEEE. The ends were cut back, 7 bases at V and 1 base at J, with 13 bases in the middle. The CDR3 is made up of 14 amino acids. The CDR3, as DNA: TGTGCCAGCTTCGATGAGGGCCGCACAGATACGCAGTATTTT. Translating gives CASFDEGRTDTQYF.

This clonotype was found a few times. This may be a read error, as it is one base from a much larger clone. CDR3: CASTEADCNEQFF. The CDR3 nucleotides are TGTGCCAGCACCGAAGCGGACTGCAATGAGCAGTTCTTC. The V call is TRBV6-5, the J call TRBJ2-1; tentatively, D is TRBD2 (5 bases). The V gene's germline CDR1 is MNHEY and CDR2 SVGAGI. Trimming stripped 7 bases from V and 6 bases from J, with 13 bases between. The CDR3 extends over 13 amino acids.